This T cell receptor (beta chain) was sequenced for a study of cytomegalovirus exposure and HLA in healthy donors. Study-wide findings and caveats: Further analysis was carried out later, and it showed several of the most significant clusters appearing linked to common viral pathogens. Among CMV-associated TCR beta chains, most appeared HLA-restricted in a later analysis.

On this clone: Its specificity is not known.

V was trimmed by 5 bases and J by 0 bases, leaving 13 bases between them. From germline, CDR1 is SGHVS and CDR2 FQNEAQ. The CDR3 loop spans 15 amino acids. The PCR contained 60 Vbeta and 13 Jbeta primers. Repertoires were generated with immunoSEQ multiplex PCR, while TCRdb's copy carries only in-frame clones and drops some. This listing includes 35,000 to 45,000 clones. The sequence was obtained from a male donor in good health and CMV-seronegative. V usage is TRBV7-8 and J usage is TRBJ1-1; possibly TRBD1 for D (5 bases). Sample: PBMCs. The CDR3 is CASSPEGVLNTEAFF. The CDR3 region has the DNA TGTGCCAGCAGCCCGGAAGGGGTGTTGAACACTGAAGCTTTCTTT.